These T cell receptor beta chains were read from a single sample in a study of molecular identifiers for immune sequencing clone quantification. TCRdb re-called the PCR reads through MiXCR, storing one row per CDR3 protein. This sample has 9,500 to 10,000 distinct CDR3 sequences, with just under 20% found just once. Source material: naive CD8+ T cells from blood, with Jurkat cell RNA spiked in. The receptors originated from a human donor in good health. Some libraries in this study had Jurkat cell RNA spiked in. Each CDR3 is given with its conserved first and last residue. Fields, in order: D gene, CDR3 length, clone size, J gene, V gene, CDR3 protein, CDR3 DNA. The D gene is left open where the match is weak. Part of the rows lack a size; the others show once, few, many or a class for expanded clones.

D gene: NA; CDR3 length: 14; clone size: medium-sized; J gene: TRBJ2-5; V gene: TRBV10-3; CDR3 protein: CAISGIGTQETQYF; CDR3 DNA: TGTGCCATCAGTGGGATTGGGACCCAAGAGACCCAGTACTTC
D gene: TRBD2; CDR3 length: 15; clone size: medium-sized; J gene: TRBJ2-5; V gene: TRBV7-2; CDR3 protein: CASRLLAGGPETQYF; CDR3 DNA: TGTGCCAGCAGATTACTAGCGGGGGGGCCAGAGACCCAGTACTTC
D gene: NA; CDR3 length: 12; clone size: many; J gene: TRBJ1-2; V gene: TRBV19; CDR3 protein: CASRYGNYGYTF; CDR3 DNA: TGTGCCAGTAGGTACGGCAACTATGGCTACACCTTC
D gene: NA; CDR3 length: 18; clone size: many; J gene: TRBJ2-1; V gene: TRBV6-2/TRBV6-3; CDR3 protein: CASTKTMGAFSSYNEQFF; CDR3 DNA: TGTGCCAGCACCAAAACGATGGGAGCTTTTAGCTCCTACAATGAGCAGTTCTTC
D gene: NA; CDR3 length: 13; clone size: NA; J gene: TRBJ1-1; V gene: TRBV7-2; CDR3 protein: CASSWGGYTEAFF; CDR3 DNA: TGTGCCAGCAGCTGGGGCGGCTACACTGAAGCTTTCTTT
D gene: NA; CDR3 length: 15; clone size: medium-sized; J gene: TRBJ1-5; V gene: TRBV24-1; CDR3 protein: CATSDLGPGDQPQHF; CDR3 DNA: TGTGCCACCAGTGATTTGGGCCCAGGGGATCAGCCCCAGCATTTT
D gene: TRBD1; CDR3 length: 14; clone size: many; J gene: TRBJ2-3; V gene: TRBV12-3/TRBV12-4; CDR3 protein: CASRYTGGTDTQYF; CDR3 DNA: TGTGCCAGCAGGTATACAGGGGGCACAGATACGCAGTATTTT
D gene: NA; CDR3 length: 11; clone size: medium-sized; J gene: TRBJ2-2; V gene: TRBV7-7; CDR3 protein: CASSLNGELFF; CDR3 DNA: TGTGCCAGCAGCTTGAACGGGGAGCTGTTTTTT
D gene: NA; CDR3 length: 13; clone size: many; J gene: TRBJ2-7; V gene: TRBV7-2; CDR3 protein: CASSLGGTYEQYF; CDR3 DNA: TGTGCCAGCAGCTTAGGGGGCACCTACGAGCAGTACTTC
D gene: NA; CDR3 length: 15; clone size: NA; J gene: TRBJ2-2; V gene: TRBV7-9; CDR3 protein: CASSSPRQNTGELFF; CDR3 DNA: TGTGCCAGCAGCTCGCCCCGCCAGAACACCGGGGAGCTGTTTTTT
D gene: TRBD2; CDR3 length: 17; clone size: NA; J gene: TRBJ2-5; V gene: TRBV2; CDR3 protein: CVSSDPASGGSGETQYF; CDR3 DNA: TGTGTCAGCAGTGATCCGGCTAGCGGGGGCTCGGGGGAGACCCAGTACTTC
D gene: NA; CDR3 length: 15; clone size: medium-sized; J gene: TRBJ1-1; V gene: TRBV5-1; CDR3 protein: CASSSQKDSYTEAFF; CDR3 DNA: TGCGCCAGCAGCTCCCAAAAGGACAGTTACACTGAAGCTTTCTTT
D gene: NA; CDR3 length: 11; clone size: few; J gene: TRBJ2-1; V gene: TRBV12-3/TRBV12-4; CDR3 protein: CASSFLHEQFF; CDR3 DNA: TGTGCCAGCAGTTTTCTCCATGAGCAGTTCTTC
D gene: TRBD2; CDR3 length: 16; clone size: medium-sized; J gene: TRBJ2-3; V gene: TRBV5-1; CDR3 protein: CASSPGLAGVPDTQYF; CDR3 DNA: TGCGCCAGCAGCCCCGGACTAGCGGGAGTTCCAGATACGCAGTATTTT
D gene: TRBD1; CDR3 length: 21; clone size: few; J gene: TRBJ2-5; V gene: TRBV12-5; CDR3 protein: CASVLTRDREFGRDTLETQYF; CDR3 DNA: TGTGCTAGTGTCCTGACCAGGGACAGGGAGTTTGGACGGGATACCCTGGAGACCCAGTACTTC
D gene: NA; CDR3 length: 17; clone size: many; J gene: TRBJ2-6; V gene: TRBV28; CDR3 protein: CASSARGRSSGANVLTF; CDR3 DNA: TGTGCCAGCAGTGCCCGAGGACGGAGCTCTGGGGCCAACGTCCTGACTTTC
D gene: NA; CDR3 length: 13; clone size: medium-sized; J gene: TRBJ1-1; V gene: TRBV28; CDR3 protein: CASSFRGITEAFF; CDR3 DNA: TGTGCCAGCAGTTTTAGGGGAATTACTGAAGCTTTCTTT
D gene: NA; CDR3 length: 16; clone size: many; J gene: TRBJ2-3; V gene: TRBV2; CDR3 protein: CASSEFRGTRTDTQYF; CDR3 DNA: TGTGCCAGCAGTGAATTCAGGGGGACTCGCACAGATACGCAGTATTTT
D gene: TRBD1; CDR3 length: 16; clone size: many; J gene: TRBJ1-4; V gene: TRBV12-3/TRBV12-4; CDR3 protein: CASSFIGGQGDEKLFF; CDR3 DNA: TGTGCCAGCAGTTTTATAGGTGGACAGGGAGATGAAAAACTGTTTTTT
D gene: NA; CDR3 length: 16; clone size: medium-sized; J gene: TRBJ1-5; V gene: TRBV19; CDR3 protein: CASSMASRGLNQPQHF; CDR3 DNA: TGTGCCAGTAGTATGGCGTCGAGGGGACTCAATCAGCCCCAGCATTTT
D gene: TRBD2; CDR3 length: 17; clone size: many; J gene: TRBJ2-3; V gene: TRBV4-2; CDR3 protein: CASSQDSGTSGIDTQYF; CDR3 DNA: TGTGCCAGCAGCCAAGATAGCGGGACTAGCGGGATAGATACGCAGTATTTT
D gene: NA; CDR3 length: 14; clone size: medium-sized; J gene: TRBJ1-5; V gene: TRBV7-2; CDR3 protein: CASSSGLFDQPQHF; CDR3 DNA: TGTGCCAGCAGCTCCGGACTATTCGATCAGCCCCAGCATTTT
D gene: TRBD2; CDR3 length: 14; clone size: many; J gene: TRBJ2-3; V gene: TRBV9; CDR3 protein: CASSASGSTDTQYF; CDR3 DNA: TGTGCCAGCAGCGCTAGCGGAAGCACAGATACGCAGTATTTT
D gene: NA; CDR3 length: 14; clone size: NA; J gene: TRBJ2-3; V gene: TRBV27; CDR3 protein: CASRGGSSADTQYF; CDR3 DNA: TGCGCCAGCAGGGGGGGATCTAGCGCAGATACGCAGTATTTT
D gene: NA; CDR3 length: 11; clone size: medium-sized; J gene: TRBJ2-4; V gene: TRBV28; CDR3 protein: CASSFEYIQYF; CDR3 DNA: TGTGCCAGCAGTTTTGAGTACATTCAGTACTTC
D gene: NA; CDR3 length: 15; clone size: NA; J gene: TRBJ1-1; V gene: TRBV28; CDR3 protein: CASRWTDFLNTEAFF; CDR3 DNA: TGTGCCAGCAGATGGACAGATTTCCTGAACACTGAAGCTTTCTTT
D gene: NA; CDR3 length: 17; clone size: few; J gene: TRBJ2-1; V gene: TRBV6-2/TRBV6-3; CDR3 protein: CASSYPDTGHHYGEQFF; CDR3 DNA: TGTGCCAGCAGTTACCCGGACACGGGACACCATTACGGTGAGCAGTTCTTC
D gene: TRBD2; CDR3 length: 13; clone size: medium-sized; J gene: TRBJ2-1; V gene: TRBV4-3; CDR3 protein: CASSQDPAGEQFF; CDR3 DNA: TGCGCCAGCAGCCAAGATCCAGCGGGAGAGCAGTTCTTC
D gene: TRBD2; CDR3 length: 16; clone size: many; J gene: TRBJ2-3; V gene: TRBV5-1; CDR3 protein: CASSQRTSGGTDTQYF; CDR3 DNA: TGCGCCAGCAGCCAACGGACTAGCGGGGGCACAGATACGCAGTATTTT
D gene: NA; CDR3 length: 13; clone size: many; J gene: TRBJ2-1; V gene: TRBV7-6; CDR3 protein: CASSLAIVNEQFF; CDR3 DNA: TGTGCCAGCAGCTTAGCGATAGTAAATGAGCAGTTCTTC
D gene: TRBD1; CDR3 length: 15; clone size: medium-sized; J gene: TRBJ2-4; V gene: TRBV20-1; CDR3 protein: CSVGDRGATKNIQYF; CDR3 DNA: TGCAGTGTTGGTGACAGGGGGGCGACCAAAAACATTCAGTACTTC
D gene: NA; CDR3 length: 16; clone size: NA; J gene: TRBJ1-1; V gene: TRBV3-1; CDR3 protein: CASSSPAGTGSTEAFF; CDR3 DNA: TGTGCCAGCAGCTCCCCTGCAGGAACCGGGAGCACTGAAGCTTTCTTT
D gene: TRBD1; CDR3 length: 14; clone size: NA; J gene: TRBJ2-3; V gene: TRBV28; CDR3 protein: CASSWDRGTDTQYF; CDR3 DNA: TGTGCCAGCAGTTGGGACAGGGGGACAGATACGCAGTATTTT
D gene: NA; CDR3 length: 15; clone size: medium-sized; J gene: TRBJ1-1; V gene: TRBV7-8; CDR3 protein: CASSLDLAGDTEAFF; CDR3 DNA: TGTGCCAGCAGCTTAGATTTGGCGGGGGACACTGAAGCTTTCTTT
D gene: NA; CDR3 length: 14; clone size: many; J gene: TRBJ2-7; V gene: TRBV27; CDR3 protein: CASSFREAAYEQYF; CDR3 DNA: TGTGCCAGCAGTTTCCGCGAAGCCGCCTACGAGCAGTACTTC
D gene: TRBD1; CDR3 length: 15; clone size: many; J gene: TRBJ1-5; V gene: TRBV19; CDR3 protein: CASSIGRTGNQPQHF; CDR3 DNA: TGTGCCAGTAGTATAGGGCGGACAGGGAATCAGCCCCAGCATTTT
D gene: NA; CDR3 length: 11; clone size: medium-sized; J gene: TRBJ1-1; V gene: TRBV5-1; CDR3 protein: CASSITGEAFF; CDR3 DNA: TGCGCCAGCAGCATAACAGGTGAAGCTTTCTTT
D gene: NA; CDR3 length: 16; clone size: NA; J gene: TRBJ2-2; V gene: TRBV11-2; CDR3 protein: CASSLDPFPSTGELFF; CDR3 DNA: TGTGCCAGCAGCTTAGACCCGTTCCCATCCACCGGGGAGCTGTTTTTT
D gene: TRBD2; CDR3 length: 15; clone size: medium-sized; J gene: TRBJ2-3; V gene: TRBV29-1; CDR3 protein: CSVAGASGSLDTQYF; CDR3 DNA: TGCAGCGTCGCCGGGGCTAGCGGGAGTTTAGATACGCAGTATTTT
D gene: NA; CDR3 length: 15; clone size: NA; J gene: TRBJ2-7; V gene: TRBV27; CDR3 protein: CASSLSYGFSYEQYF; CDR3 DNA: TGTGCCAGCAGTCTATCGTATGGGTTTTCCTACGAGCAGTACTTC
D gene: TRBD1; CDR3 length: 14; clone size: medium-sized; J gene: TRBJ1-1; V gene: TRBV2; CDR3 protein: CARSRQGASGEAFF; CDR3 DNA: TGTGCCAGGTCGAGACAGGGGGCGAGCGGTGAAGCTTTCTTT
D gene: NA; CDR3 length: 15; clone size: many; J gene: TRBJ2-7; V gene: TRBV11-2; CDR3 protein: CASSLGPGLSYEQYF; CDR3 DNA: TGTGCCAGCAGCTTAGGACCGGGCCTCTCCTACGAGCAGTACTTC
D gene: NA; CDR3 length: 15; clone size: many; J gene: TRBJ1-1; V gene: TRBV30; CDR3 protein: CAWSVQGRRNTEAFF; CDR3 DNA: TGTGCCTGGAGTGTACAGGGTAGGAGGAACACTGAAGCTTTCTTT
D gene: NA; CDR3 length: 13; clone size: many; J gene: TRBJ2-1; V gene: TRBV18; CDR3 protein: CASSPEKPNEQFF; CDR3 DNA: TGTGCCAGCTCACCTGAGAAACCCAATGAGCAGTTCTTC